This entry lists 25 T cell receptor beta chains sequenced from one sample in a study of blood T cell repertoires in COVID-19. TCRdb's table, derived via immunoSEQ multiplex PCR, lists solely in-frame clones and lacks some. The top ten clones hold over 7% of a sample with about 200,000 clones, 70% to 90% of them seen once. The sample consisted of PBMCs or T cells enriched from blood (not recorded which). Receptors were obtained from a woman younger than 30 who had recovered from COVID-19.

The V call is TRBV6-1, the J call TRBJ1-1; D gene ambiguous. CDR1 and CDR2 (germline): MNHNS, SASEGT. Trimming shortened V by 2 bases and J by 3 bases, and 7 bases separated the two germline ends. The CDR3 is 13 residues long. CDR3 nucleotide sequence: TGTGCCAGCAGTGAAAGCTATTACACTGAAGCTTTCTTT. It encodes CASSESYYTEAFF.

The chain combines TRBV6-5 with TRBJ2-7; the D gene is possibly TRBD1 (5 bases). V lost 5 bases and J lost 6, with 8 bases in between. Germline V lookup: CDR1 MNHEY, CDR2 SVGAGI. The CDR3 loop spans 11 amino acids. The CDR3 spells CASSHTGEQYF. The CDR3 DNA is TGTGCCAGCAGTCACACAGGCGAGCAGTACTTC.

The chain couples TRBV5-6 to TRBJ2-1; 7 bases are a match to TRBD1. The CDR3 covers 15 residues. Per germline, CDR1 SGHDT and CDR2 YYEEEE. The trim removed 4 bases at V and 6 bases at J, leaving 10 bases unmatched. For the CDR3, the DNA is TGTGCCAGCAGCATCGTAGGGGGCTCCGGCAATGAGCAGTTCTTC. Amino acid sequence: CASSIVGGSGNEQFF.

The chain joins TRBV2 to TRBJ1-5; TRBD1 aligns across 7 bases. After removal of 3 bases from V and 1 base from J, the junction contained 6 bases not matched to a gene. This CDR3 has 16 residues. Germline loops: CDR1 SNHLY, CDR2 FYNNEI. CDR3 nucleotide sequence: TGTGCCAGCAGTGACAGACAGGGTTTAAGCAATCAGCCCCAGCATTTT. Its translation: CASSDRQGLSNQPQHF.

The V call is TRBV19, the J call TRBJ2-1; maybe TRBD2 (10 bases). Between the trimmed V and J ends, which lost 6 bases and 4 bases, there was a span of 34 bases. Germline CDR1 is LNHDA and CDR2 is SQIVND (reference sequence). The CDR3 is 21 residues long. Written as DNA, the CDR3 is TGTGCCAGTAGGGAACAGGGGGCTCTCGCTAGCGGGGGCCCAGCTTACAATGAGCAGTTCTTC. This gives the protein CASREQGALASGGPAYNEQFF.

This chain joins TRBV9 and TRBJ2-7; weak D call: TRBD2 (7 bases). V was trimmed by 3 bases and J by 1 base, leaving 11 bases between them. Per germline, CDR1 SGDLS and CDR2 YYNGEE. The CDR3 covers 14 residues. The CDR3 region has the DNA TGTGCCAGCAGCGCCGGGGGGCCATCCTACGAGCAGTACTTC. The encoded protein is CASSAGGPSYEQYF.

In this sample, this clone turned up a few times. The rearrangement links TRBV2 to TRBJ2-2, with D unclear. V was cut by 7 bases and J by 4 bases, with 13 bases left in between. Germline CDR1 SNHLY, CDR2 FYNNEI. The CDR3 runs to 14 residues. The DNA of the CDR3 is TGTGCCAGCACGATAGTTCCAACCACCGGGGAGCTGTTTTTT. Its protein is CASTIVPTTGELFF.

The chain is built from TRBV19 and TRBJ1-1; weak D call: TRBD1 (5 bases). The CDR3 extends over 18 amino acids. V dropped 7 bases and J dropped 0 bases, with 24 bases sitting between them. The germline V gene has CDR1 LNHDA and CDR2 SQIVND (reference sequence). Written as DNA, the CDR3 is TGTGCCAGTACCCCAGGGCAGGGCCTACACTCCATGAACACTGAAGCTTTCTTT. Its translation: CASTPGQGLHSMNTEAFF.

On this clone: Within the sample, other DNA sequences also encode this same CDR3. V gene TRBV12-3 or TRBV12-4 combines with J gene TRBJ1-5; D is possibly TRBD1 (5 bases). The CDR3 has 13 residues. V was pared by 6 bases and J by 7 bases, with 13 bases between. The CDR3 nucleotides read TGTGCCAGCAGCCCGCAGGGTGGACAGCCCCAGCATTTT. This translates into CASSPQGGQPQHF.

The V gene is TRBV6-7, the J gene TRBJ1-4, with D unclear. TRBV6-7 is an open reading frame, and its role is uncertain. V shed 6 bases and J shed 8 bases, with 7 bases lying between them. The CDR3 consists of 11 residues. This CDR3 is CASRDWEKLFF. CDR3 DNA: TGTGCCAGCAGGGACTGGGAAAAACTGTTTTTT.

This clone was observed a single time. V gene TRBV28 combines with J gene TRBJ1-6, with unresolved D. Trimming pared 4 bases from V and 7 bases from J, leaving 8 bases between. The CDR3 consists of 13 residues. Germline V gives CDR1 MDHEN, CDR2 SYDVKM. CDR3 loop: CASSWSRNSPLHF. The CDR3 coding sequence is TGTGCCAGCAGTTGGAGTCGGAATTCACCCCTCCACTTT.

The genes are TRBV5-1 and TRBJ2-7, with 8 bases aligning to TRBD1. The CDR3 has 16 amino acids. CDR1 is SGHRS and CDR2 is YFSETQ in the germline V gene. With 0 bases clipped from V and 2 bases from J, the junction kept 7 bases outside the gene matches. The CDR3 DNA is TGCGCCAGCAGCTTGGGAGGGACAGGTGGAGCCTACGAGCAGTACTTC. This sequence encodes CASSLGGTGGAYEQYF.

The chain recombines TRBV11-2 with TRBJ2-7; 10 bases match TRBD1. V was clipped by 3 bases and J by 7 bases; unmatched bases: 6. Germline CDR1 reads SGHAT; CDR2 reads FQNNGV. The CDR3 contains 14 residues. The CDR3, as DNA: TGTGCCAGCAGCTTTCCGGGACAGGGGCGAGAGCAGTACTTC. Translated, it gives CASSFPGQGREQYF.

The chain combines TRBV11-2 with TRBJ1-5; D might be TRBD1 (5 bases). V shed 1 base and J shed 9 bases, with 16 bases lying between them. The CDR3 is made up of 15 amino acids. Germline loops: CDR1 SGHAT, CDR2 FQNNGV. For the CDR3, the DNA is TGTGCCAGCAGCTTAGGTCCCGGGGGGAATGCGCCCCAGCATTTT. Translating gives CASSLGPGGNAPQHF.

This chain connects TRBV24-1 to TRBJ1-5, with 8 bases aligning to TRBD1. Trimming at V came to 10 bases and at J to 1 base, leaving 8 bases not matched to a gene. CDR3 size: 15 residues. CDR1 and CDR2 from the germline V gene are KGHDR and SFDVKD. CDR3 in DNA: TGTGCCACAGCGGACAGGGTTTCAAGCAATCAGCCCCAGCATTTT. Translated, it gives CATADRVSSNQPQHF.

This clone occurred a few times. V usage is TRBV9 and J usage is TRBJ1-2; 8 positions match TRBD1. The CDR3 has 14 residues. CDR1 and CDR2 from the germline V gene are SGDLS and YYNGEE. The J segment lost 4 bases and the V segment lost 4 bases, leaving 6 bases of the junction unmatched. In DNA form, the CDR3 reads TGTGCCAGCAGCATTTCAGGGGGCTTCTATGGCTACACCTTC. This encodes CASSISGGFYGYTF.

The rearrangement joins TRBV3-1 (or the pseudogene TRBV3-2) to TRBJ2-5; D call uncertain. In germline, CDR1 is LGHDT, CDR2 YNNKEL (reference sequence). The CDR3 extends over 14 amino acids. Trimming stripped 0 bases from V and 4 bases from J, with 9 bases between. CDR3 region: CASSQETVRETQYF. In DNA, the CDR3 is TGTGCCAGCAGCCAAGAAACAGTTCGAGAGACCCAGTACTTC.

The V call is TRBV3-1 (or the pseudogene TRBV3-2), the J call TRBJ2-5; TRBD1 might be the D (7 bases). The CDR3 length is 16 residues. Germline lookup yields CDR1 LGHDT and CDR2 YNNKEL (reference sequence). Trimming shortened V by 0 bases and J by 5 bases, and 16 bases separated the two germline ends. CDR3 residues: CASSQEEGAGKETQYF. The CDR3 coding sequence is TGTGCCAGCAGCCAAGAGGAGGGGGCTGGTAAGGAGACCCAGTACTTC.

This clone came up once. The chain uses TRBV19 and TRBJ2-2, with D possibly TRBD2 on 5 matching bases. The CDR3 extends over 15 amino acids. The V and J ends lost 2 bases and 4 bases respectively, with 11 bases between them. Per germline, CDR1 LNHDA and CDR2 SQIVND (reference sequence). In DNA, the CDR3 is TGTGCCAGTAGTATACTGGCGGGTCGCACCGGGGAGCTGTTTTTT. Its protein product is CASSILAGRTGELFF.

CDR3 residues: CASKVASLADTQYF. CDR3 nucleotides: TGTGCCAGCAAAGTAGCGAGTTTGGCAGATACGCAGTATTTT. The V call is TRBV7-9, the J call TRBJ2-3; possibly TRBD2 for D (5 bases). This CDR3 contains 14 residues. CDR1 SEHNR and CDR2 FQNEAQ come from the germline V gene (reference sequence). V was trimmed by 7 bases and J by 4 bases, leaving 15 bases between them.

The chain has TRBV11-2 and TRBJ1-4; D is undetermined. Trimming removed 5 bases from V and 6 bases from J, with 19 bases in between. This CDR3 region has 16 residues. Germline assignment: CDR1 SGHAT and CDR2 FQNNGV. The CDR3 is CASSPIWADGDEKLFF. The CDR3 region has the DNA TGTGCCAGCAGCCCAATCTGGGCCGACGGGGATGAAAAACTGTTTTTT. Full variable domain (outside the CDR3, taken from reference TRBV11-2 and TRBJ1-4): EAGVAQSPRYKIIEKRQSVAFWCNPISGHATLYWYQQILGQGPKLLIQFQNNGVVDDSQLPKDRFSAERLKGVDSTLKIQPAKLEDSAVYLCASSPIWADGDEKLFFGSGTQLSVL.

CDR3 in amino acids: CASSLAAGGIQETQYF. CDR3 nucleotide sequence: TGCGCCAGCAGCTTGGCAGCGGGGGGAATACAAGAGACCCAGTACTTC. The chain couples TRBV5-1 to TRBJ2-5; 9 nucleotides match TRBD2. Per the germline V gene, CDR1 is SGHRS and CDR2 is YFSETQ. V trimming: 0 bases; J trimming: 2 bases; junction bases outside the gene matches: 5. This CDR3 comprises 16 residues.

The CDR3 here is CASRTGTETYGYTF. CDR3 DNA sequence: TGTGCCAGCCGTACCGGGACAGAGACTTATGGCTACACCTTC. The chain joins TRBV27 to TRBJ1-2, with 7 bases lining up with TRBD1. This CDR3 comprises 14 residues. In germline, CDR1 is MNHEY, CDR2 SMNVEV (reference sequence). J was trimmed by 5 bases and V by 8 bases; bases with no gene match: 11.

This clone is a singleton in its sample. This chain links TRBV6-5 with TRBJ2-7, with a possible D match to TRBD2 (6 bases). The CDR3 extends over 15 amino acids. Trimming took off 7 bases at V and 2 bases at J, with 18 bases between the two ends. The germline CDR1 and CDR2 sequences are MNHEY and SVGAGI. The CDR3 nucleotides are TGTGCCAGCACCTCGTTAGGCCGGGAGACCTACGAGCAGTACTTC. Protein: CASTSLGRETYEQYF.

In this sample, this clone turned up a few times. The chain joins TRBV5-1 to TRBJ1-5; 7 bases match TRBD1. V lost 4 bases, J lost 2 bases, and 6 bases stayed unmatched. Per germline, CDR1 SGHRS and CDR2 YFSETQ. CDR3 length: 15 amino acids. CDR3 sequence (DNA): TGCGCCAGCAGCCAGGGGGGTAGTGGCAATCAGCCCCAGCATTTT. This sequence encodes CASSQGGSGNQPQHF.